This T cell receptor beta chain was sequenced in a study of T-cell memory formation after mild COVID-19. Study-level background: Largely, the TCR clusters proved donor specific. Study-wide results and limits: The study found balanced CD4/CD8 in clones contracting day 15 to 85 and a CD4+ lean in later expanders.

A note on this clonotype: Its antigen is still unknown.

The germline gives CDR1 KGHSH, CDR2 LQKENI. Trimming pared 5 bases from V and 6 bases from J, leaving 8 bases between. CDR3 length: 13 amino acids. Each CDR3 protein is one row after TCRdb ran MiXCR on the 5' RACE reads. The data contain about 400,000 distinct CDR3 sequences, 20% to 30% of them singletons. The chain combines TRBV18 with TRBJ1-6; tentatively, D is TRBD1 (5 bases). The sequenced sample was PBMCs or a T cell subset sorted from them (not recorded which). The clonotype comes from an adult woman who had mild COVID-19 (a few samples of this study predate the infection). Cell type and time point are not known. The CDR3 reads CASSEGINSPLHF. In DNA form, the CDR3 reads TGTGCCAGCTCAGAGGGGATTAATTCACCCCTCCACTTT.